The 6 T cell receptor beta chains below come from one sample, sequenced in a study of blood T cell repertoires in COVID-19. Some clones are missing from TCRdb's copy, which holds only in-frame ones; the method was immunoSEQ multiplex PCR. The data show about 94,000 clones, with roughly 84% seen just once and around 6.5% held by the top ten. The sample taken for sequencing was peripheral blood. These receptors originate from a man in his sixties with acute or convalescent COVID-19.

The chain couples TRBV2 to TRBJ1-5; 7 bases map to TRBD1. After removal of 7 bases from V and 5 bases from J, the junction contained 5 bases not matched to a gene. Looked up from germline, CDR1 is SNHLY and CDR2 is FYNNEI. This CDR3 region has 13 residues. The CDR3 sequence: CASKGQLDQPQHF. In DNA, the CDR3 is TGTGCCAGCAAGGGACAGTTGGATCAGCCCCAGCATTTT.

Only one count was recorded for this clone. V gene TRBV5-1 combines with J gene TRBJ2-3; tentative D call: TRBD1 (6 bases). Germline loops: CDR1 SGHRS, CDR2 YFSETQ. This CDR3 is 15 amino acids long. Trimming took off 0 bases at V and 0 bases at J, with 8 bases between the two ends. CDR3 coding DNA: TGCGCCAGCAGCTTGGCCCAGGGGAGCACAGATACGCAGTATTTT. As protein: CASSLAQGSTDTQYF.

The chain employs TRBV2 and TRBJ1-6, with 7 bases identical to TRBD1. Per germline, CDR1 SNHLY and CDR2 FYNNEI. The CDR3 runs to 16 residues. Trimming cost V 6 bases and J 6 bases; bases outside gene matches: 11. The DNA of the CDR3 is TGTGCCAGCAGGGTGGATCTGGGACAGTTTAATTCACCCCTCCACTTT. Its protein product is CASRVDLGQFNSPLHF.

The J gene is TRBJ2-2, the V gene TRBV19; D may be TRBD2 (5 bases). V was trimmed by 6 bases and J by 1 base, leaving 12 bases between them. The CDR3 runs 15 residues. CDR1 LNHDA and CDR2 SQIVND come from the germline V gene (reference sequence). CDR3 sequence: CASRPRGLNTGELFF. The DNA for the CDR3 is TGTGCCAGTAGGCCTCGAGGGCTGAACACCGGGGAGCTGTTTTTT.

The V and J genes are TRBV11-2 and TRBJ2-1; D may be TRBD1 (6 bases). The V gene's germline CDR1 is SGHAT and CDR2 FQNNGV. The CDR3 has 13 amino acids. V was trimmed by 5 bases and J by 8 bases, leaving 13 bases between them. The CDR3 here is CASSPGVSHEQFF. CDR3 bases: TGTGCCAGCAGCCCAGGGGTTAGTCATGAGCAGTTCTTC.

This chain uses TRBV30 with TRBJ1-2; D unclear. The CDR3 sequence is 13 residues long. V was pared by 2 bases and J by 5 bases, with 12 bases between. Germline V gene data show CDR1 as GTSNPN and CDR2 as SVGIG (reference sequence). The DNA for the CDR3 is TGTGCCTGGAGTCATGACATGCCATATGGCTACACCTTC. This codes for CAWSHDMPYGYTF. Full variable domain (missing parts from reference TRBV30 and TRBJ1-2): SQTIHQWPATLVQPVGSPLSLECTVEGTSNPNLYWYRQAAGRGLQLLFYSVGIGQISSEVPQNLSASRPQDRQFILSSKKLLLSDSGFYLCAWSHDMPYGYTFGSGTRLTVV.